The 4 T cell receptor beta chains reported below all come from one sample, sequenced in a study of T cells after yellow fever vaccination. Via MiXCR, TCRdb re-called the 5' RACE reads, giving one row per CDR3 protein. The sample records more than 350,000 distinct CDR3 sequences, around a tenth being singletons. The sequenced sample was PBMCs, obtained on the day of the first yellow fever vaccination. These receptors were taken from a man in his late teens or twenties who received the YFV17D yellow fever vaccine.

This clonotype was detected many times. The chain links TRBV20-1 to TRBJ2-7; D ambiguous. From germline, CDR1 is DFQATT and CDR2 SNEGSKA (reference sequence). V lost 4 bases and J lost 6, with 13 bases in between. This CDR3 comprises 12 residues. CDR3 region: CSAMGSWAEQYV. The CDR3 DNA is TGCAGTGCTATGGGTTCGTGGGCCGAGCAGTACGTC.

This clonotype has just a few counts. The chain is built from TRBV15 and TRBJ2-7; D not certain. Per germline, CDR1 LNHNV and CDR2 YYDKDF (reference sequence). V was trimmed by 0 bases and J by 2 bases, leaving 8 bases between them. The CDR3 totals 14 residues. CDR3 loop: CATSRDASTYEQYV. The DNA for the CDR3 is TGTGCCACCAGCAGAGATGCCAGTACCTACGAGCAGTACGTC.

The V gene is TRBV4-1, the J gene TRBJ2-5; 15 positions agree with TRBD2. Germline trimming cut 4 bases from V and 9 bases from J; bases unmatched to any gene: 15. Germline V lookup: CDR1 MGHRA, CDR2 YSYEKL. The CDR3 is 18 amino acids. The CDR3 loop is CASSRIPGLAGGRVAQYF. For the CDR3, the DNA is TGCGCCAGCAGCCGCATCCCGGGACTAGCGGGGGGTCGTGTGGCCCAGTACTTC.

The sample holds a few counts of this clonotype. The V gene is TRBV5-1, the J gene TRBJ2-3; 11 positions agree with TRBD2. The CDR3 extends over 15 amino acids. The J segment lost 3 bases and the V segment lost 4 bases, leaving 4 bases of the junction unmatched. The V gene's germline CDR1 is SGHRS and CDR2 YFSETQ. DNA of the CDR3: TGCGCCAGCAGCCCGGGACTAGCGGAAACAGATACGCAGTATTTT. It translates to CASSPGLAETDTQYF.